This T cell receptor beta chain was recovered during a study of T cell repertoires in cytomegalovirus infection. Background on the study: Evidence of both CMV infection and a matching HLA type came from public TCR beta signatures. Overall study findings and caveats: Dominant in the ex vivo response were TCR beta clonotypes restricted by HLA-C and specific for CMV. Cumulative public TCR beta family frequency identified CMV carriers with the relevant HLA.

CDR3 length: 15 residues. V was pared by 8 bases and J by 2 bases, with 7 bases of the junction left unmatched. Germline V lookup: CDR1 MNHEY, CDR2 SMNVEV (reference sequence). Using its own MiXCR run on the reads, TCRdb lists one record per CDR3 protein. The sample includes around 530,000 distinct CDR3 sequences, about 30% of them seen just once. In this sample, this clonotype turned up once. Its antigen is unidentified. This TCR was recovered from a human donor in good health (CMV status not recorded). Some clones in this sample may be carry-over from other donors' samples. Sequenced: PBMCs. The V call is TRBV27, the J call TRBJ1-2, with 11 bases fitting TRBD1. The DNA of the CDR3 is TGTGCCAGCCGGACAGGGGGCGGATCAAACTATGGCTACACCTTC. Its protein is CASRTGGGSNYGYTF.